The clone carrying this T cell receptor (beta chain) was observed many times. This record comes from a study of molecular identifiers for immune sequencing clone quantification. Study overall: Sequencing covered four of five parts into which replicate RNA from about 20,000 or 100,000 naive CD8 cells was split.

TCRdb analysed the PCR reads with MiXCR anew, one entry per CDR3 protein. The sample lists just over 40,000 distinct CDR3 sequences, about 24% occurring once. From germline, CDR1 is LNHDA and CDR2 SQIVND (reference sequence). CDR3 size: 14 residues. Between the trimmed V and J ends, which lost 6 bases and 0 bases, there was a span of 9 bases. Input material: naive CD8+ T cells from blood, with Jurkat cell RNA spiked in. Noted subset: FACS-sorted CD8+CD4-CCR7+CD45RA+ naive T cells. This receptor was obtained from a human donor in good health. Some libraries in this study had Jurkat cell RNA spiked in. The V call is TRBV19, the J call TRBJ2-1; D may be TRBD2 (6 bases). CDR3 residues: CASSYGSSYNEQFF. Written as DNA, the CDR3 is TGTGCCAGTAGCTACGGGAGCTCCTACAATGAGCAGTTCTTC.